Listed below are T cell receptor beta chains from one sample, sequenced in a study of blood T cell repertoires in COVID-19. Measured with immunoSEQ multiplex PCR; TCRdb has only the in-frame clones, and not every one. The sample records approximately 60,000 clones, around 73% being singletons. The specimen sequenced was peripheral blood. Source of these receptors: a man in his fifties or sixties with COVID-19, enrolled during active disease. CDR3s include the opening cysteine and the closing phenylalanine or tryptophan. Fields, in order: CDR3 protein, CDR3 DNA, J gene, V gene, D gene, clone size. A D gene is named only where the DNA matches it firmly. Rows give clone size only sometimes, using once, few, many, or a class for an expanded clone.

CASVAGFNYGYTF	TGTGCCAGTGTGGCAGGTTTTAACTATGGCTACACCTTC	TRBJ1-2	TRBV19	-	-
CASSLEREQYF	TGCGCCAGCAGCTTGGAGCGGGAGCAGTACTTC	TRBJ2-7	TRBV5-1	-	-
CASRRSSGNTIYF	TGTGCCAGCAGGCGGAGCTCTGGAAACACCATATATTTT	TRBJ1-3	TRBV6-5	-	-
CASSPWDRANEQFF	TGCGCCAGCAGCCCCTGGGACAGGGCAAATGAGCAGTTCTTC	TRBJ2-1	TRBV5-1	TRBD1	few
CATSSRGWETQYF	TGTGCCACCAGCAGCAGGGGGTGGGAGACCCAGTACTTC	TRBJ2-5	TRBV15	TRBD1	-
CASSFGVRETQYF	TGTGCCAGCAGCTTCGGGGTGCGGGAGACCCAGTACTTC	TRBJ2-5	TRBV5-6	-	-
CASSRTASGELFF	TGTGCCAGCAGTCGGACTGCCAGCGGGGAGCTGTTTTTT	TRBJ2-2	TRBV4-2	-	-
CASSEAGQVQETQYF	TGTGCCAGCAGTGAAGCCGGACAGGTCCAAGAGACCCAGTACTTC	TRBJ2-5	TRBV2	TRBD1	-
CASSRRQGSGELFF	TGCGCCAGCAGTAGGAGACAGGGTTCTGGGGAGCTGTTTTTT	TRBJ2-2	TRBV10-1	TRBD1	-
CASRVDRDQETQYF	TGTGCCAGCAGGGTCGACAGGGACCAAGAGACCCAGTACTTC	TRBJ2-5	TRBV6-5	TRBD1	-
CASSSAGLASTDTQYF	TGTGCCAGCAGCTCCGCGGGACTGGCTAGCACAGATACGCAGTATTTT	TRBJ2-3	TRBV5-4	-	-
CASTLGGFSNYGYTF	TGTGCCAGCACCTTAGGGGGTTTTTCTAACTATGGCTACACCTTC	TRBJ1-2	TRBV28	-	-
CASSLLAGGPDTQYF	TGTGCCAGCAGCTTACTAGCGGGGGGACCCGATACGCAGTATTTT	TRBJ2-3	TRBV7-2	TRBD2	-
CASGLSTDTQYF	TGCGCCAGCGGCCTTAGCACAGATACGCAGTATTTT	TRBJ2-3	TRBV10-2	-	-
CASSQFQFTNEQFF	TGCGCCAGCAGCCAATTTCAGTTTACCAATGAGCAGTTCTTC	TRBJ2-1	TRBV4-1	-	once
CASSFLMRLAGGRDTGELFF	TGTGCCAGCAGTTTCCTCATGCGACTAGCGGGGGGAAGGGACACCGGGGAGCTGTTTTTT	TRBJ2-2	TRBV28	TRBD2	-
CASSPPGGAIVDTQYF	TGCGCCAGCAGCCCCCCGGGGGGCGCAATAGTAGATACGCAGTATTTT	TRBJ2-3	TRBV5-1	-	-
CASSPRGDRYTF	TGTGCCAGCAGCCCCCGGGGAGACCGCTACACCTTC	TRBJ1-2	TRBV5-5	-	medium-sized
CASLGVGQGLEGYTF	TGTGCCAGCTTGGGTGTGGGACAGGGATTAGAGGGCTACACCTTC	TRBJ1-2	TRBV19	TRBD1	-
CASSAEGWSLYGYTF	TGTGCCAGCAGCGCCGAGGGTTGGTCGTTGTATGGCTACACCTTC	TRBJ1-2	TRBV9	-	-
CASSALSGTDTQYF	TGTGCCAGCAGCGCCCTCTCCGGCACAGATACGCAGTATTTT	TRBJ2-3	TRBV9	-	-
CASSLASGLAGNEQFF	TGTGCCAGCAGCTTAGCTTCAGGACTAGCGGGGAATGAGCAGTTCTTC	TRBJ2-1	TRBV7-6	TRBD2	-
CATSERGLPGGYTF	TGTGCCACCAGTGAACGGGGACTTCCGGGGGGCTACACCTTC	TRBJ1-2	TRBV24-1	-	-
CASSQSTGLAGGGIYNEQFF	TGTGCCAGCAGTCAATCAACAGGACTAGCGGGAGGCGGAATCTACAATGAGCAGTTCTTC	TRBJ2-1	TRBV2	TRBD2	-
CASKASGNEQFF	TGTGCCAGCAAAGCTAGCGGGAATGAGCAGTTCTTC	TRBJ2-1	TRBV6-5	TRBD2	-
CASRATGRYEQYF	TGTGCCAGCAGAGCGACAGGGCGGTACGAGCAGTACTTC	TRBJ2-7	TRBV11-3	TRBD1	-
CASSLNLGSYEQYF	TGTGCCAGCAGCTTAAATCTAGGTTCCTACGAGCAGTACTTC	TRBJ2-7	TRBV11-2	-	few
CASSGGQGSYNEQFF	TGTGCCAGCAGCGGTGGACAGGGCTCCTACAATGAGCAGTTCTTC	TRBJ2-1	TRBV5-4	TRBD1	once
CSQQIQETQYF	TGCAGCCAACAGATCCAAGAGACCCAGTACTTC	TRBJ2-5	TRBV29-1	-	-
CASNRRDNYEQYF	TGTGCCAGCAACCGCCGGGACAACTACGAGCAGTACTTC	TRBJ2-7	TRBV6-6	-	-
CASRTGPYEQYF	TGTGCCTCCAGGACTGGCCCCTACGAGCAGTACTTC	TRBJ2-7	TRBV11-3	-	-
CASSPGQGATGELFF	TGTGCCAGCTCACCGGGACAGGGGGCTACCGGGGAGCTGTTTTTT	TRBJ2-2	TRBV18	TRBD1	-
CATSRDRAGYDTQYF	TGTGCCACCAGCAGAGATAGGGCAGGGTACGATACGCAGTATTTT	TRBJ2-3	TRBV15	-	-
CASSTPGHKNTEAFF	TGTGCCAGTAGTACTCCGGGACATAAGAACACTGAAGCTTTCTTT	TRBJ1-1	TRBV19	-	-
CATSAPVGTIYF	TGTGCCACCAGCGCCCCTGTCGGCACCATATATTTT	TRBJ1-3	TRBV15	-	-
CASSETSGRGELFF	TGTGCCAGCAGCGAGACTAGCGGGAGAGGGGAGCTGTTTTTT	TRBJ2-2	TRBV9	TRBD2	-
CASTQGVVLTGELFF	TGCGCCAGCACGCAGGGTGTGGTTTTAACCGGGGAGCTGTTTTTT	TRBJ2-2	TRBV5-1	-	-
CASSLKGQGTGNQPQHF	TGTGCCAGCTCTCTCAAGGGACAGGGCACCGGCAATCAGCCCCAGCATTTT	TRBJ1-5	TRBV18	TRBD1	-
CASSLAGGKNIQYF	TGTGCCAGCAGCTTAGCAGGAGGCAAAAACATTCAGTACTTC	TRBJ2-4	TRBV11-2	-	-
CASSDSRGANTEAFF	TGTGCCAGCAGTGACTCGCGGGGGGCGAACACTGAAGCTTTCTTT	TRBJ1-1	TRBV6-4	-	-
CASSQLWASGGTNTDTQYF	TGTGCCAGCAGCCAGCTTTGGGCTAGCGGGGGGACTAACACAGATACGCAGTATTTT	TRBJ2-3	TRBV3-1/TRBV3-2	TRBD2	-
CASSQFHRGVELFF	TGCGCCAGCAGCCAATTCCACAGGGGAGTCGAACTGTTTTTT	TRBJ1-4	TRBV5-1	TRBD1	-
CASSIGGPNYGYTF	TGTGCCAGCAGCATCGGGGGACCTAACTATGGCTACACCTTC	TRBJ1-2	TRBV7-9	-	-
CATSDPGEGEKLFF	TGTGCCACCAGTGACCCAGGGGAGGGAGAAAAACTGTTTTTT	TRBJ1-4	TRBV24-1	-	-
CASSLDRAGGSPLHF	TGTGCCAGTAGCCTTGACAGGGCGGGCGGCTCACCCCTCCACTTT	TRBJ1-6	TRBV19	TRBD1	-
CASSLLSEKLFF	TGTGCCAGCAGTTTATTGAGTGAAAAACTGTTTTTT	TRBJ1-4	TRBV28	-	-
CASSPATSGMQYF	TGTGCCAGCAGCCCTGCGACTAGCGGGATGCAGTATTTT	TRBJ2-3	TRBV5-5	TRBD2	-
CASSYPTGDGYTF	TGCGCCAGCAGCTACCCGACAGGGGATGGCTACACCTTC	TRBJ1-2	TRBV5-1	TRBD1	-
CASSFGVAGGYEQFF	TGTGCCAGCAGCTTCGGGGTAGCGGGAGGATATGAGCAGTTCTTC	TRBJ2-1	TRBV7-2	TRBD2	-
CASSLAGLAYTGELFF	TGTGCCAGCAGCTTAGCTGGACTAGCCTACACCGGGGAGCTGTTTTTT	TRBJ2-2	TRBV7-6	TRBD2	-
CASSFGGQGNSDTQYF	TGTGCCAGCAGCTTTGGGGGACAGGGGAATTCCGATACGCAGTATTTT	TRBJ2-3	TRBV7-9	TRBD1	-
CASSQDGTHGDTQYF	TGCGCCAGCAGCCAAGATGGGACTCACGGAGATACGCAGTATTTT	TRBJ2-3	TRBV4-1	-	-
CATSRDGTNRGQPQHF	TGTGCCACCAGCAGAGATGGGACCAACAGGGGACAGCCCCAGCATTTT	TRBJ1-5	TRBV15	TRBD1	-